This TCR beta chain was identified during a study of identical twins. The study's findings and limits: Out-of-frame beta sequences exhibited a weaker degree of excess twin sharing. Out-of-frame alpha sequences shared between twins exhibited an excess of low generation probability. Researchers caution that invariant MAIT and iNKT cells could partly confound zero-insertion analyses.

To note about this clonotype: Its antigen is still unknown.

Template switching created a universal primer site, and the cDNA included unique molecular identifiers. TCRdb re-called the 5' RACE reads through MiXCR, storing one row per CDR3 protein. The sample lists about 890,000 distinct CDR3 sequences, roughly 12% occurring once. The sample was also reused in another study, on yellow fever vaccine responses in identical twins.

The receptor was derived from a woman aged 18-29 years in good health. Input material: PBMCs.

Here the CDR3 DNA reads TGTGCCAGCAGTTTATGGCTAGCCGGAGAGGAGGATACGCAGTATTTT. Protein sequence: CASSLWLAGEEDTQYF. The chain couples TRBV28 to TRBJ2-3; D might be TRBD2 (5 bases). V lost 0 bases and J 6 bases, leaving 16 bases between the germline ends. The CDR3 is made up of 16 amino acids. Germline V gene data show CDR1 as MDHEN and CDR2 as SYDVKM. The whole variable domain, remainder taken from reference TRBV28 and TRBJ2-3, is DVKVTQSSRYLVKRTGEKVFLECVQDMDHENMFWYRQDPGLGLRLIYFSYDVKMKEKGDIPEGYSVSREKKERFSLILESASTNQTSMYLCASSLWLAGEEDTQYFGPGTRLTVL.